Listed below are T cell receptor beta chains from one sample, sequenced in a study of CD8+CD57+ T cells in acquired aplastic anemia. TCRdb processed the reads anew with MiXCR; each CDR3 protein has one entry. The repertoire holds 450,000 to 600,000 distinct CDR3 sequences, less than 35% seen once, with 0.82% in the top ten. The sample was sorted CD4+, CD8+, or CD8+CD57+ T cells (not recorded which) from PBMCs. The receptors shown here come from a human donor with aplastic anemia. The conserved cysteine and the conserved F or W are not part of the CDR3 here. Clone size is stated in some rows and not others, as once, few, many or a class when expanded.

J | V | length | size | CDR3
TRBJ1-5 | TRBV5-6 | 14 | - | ASSWSQGSSNQPQH
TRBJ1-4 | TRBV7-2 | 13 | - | ASSLTGNSNEKLF
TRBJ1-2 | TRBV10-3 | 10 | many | ANPRLNYGYT
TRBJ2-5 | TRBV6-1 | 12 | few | ASSEDRLQETQY
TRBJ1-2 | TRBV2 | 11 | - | ATGQSPNYGYT
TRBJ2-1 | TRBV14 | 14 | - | ASSQGATRYRNEQF
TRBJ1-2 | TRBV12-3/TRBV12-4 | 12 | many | ASRDPRERYGYT
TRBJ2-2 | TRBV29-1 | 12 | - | SSDTTSDTGELF
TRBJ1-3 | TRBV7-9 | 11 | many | ASSRPSGNTIY
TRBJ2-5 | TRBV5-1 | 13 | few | ASSLGSTGQETQY
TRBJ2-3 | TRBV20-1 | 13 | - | SARDIQGGTDTQY
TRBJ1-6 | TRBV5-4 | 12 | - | ASSLDGGSSPLH
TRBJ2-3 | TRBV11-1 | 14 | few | ASSLGASGLTDTQY
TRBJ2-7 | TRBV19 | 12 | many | ASRPGQESYEQY
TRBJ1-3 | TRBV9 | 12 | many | ASSAPTPGNTIY
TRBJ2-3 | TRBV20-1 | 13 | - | SARLGTGDTDTQY
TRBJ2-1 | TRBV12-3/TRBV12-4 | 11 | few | ASSSATENEQF
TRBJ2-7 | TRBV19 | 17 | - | ASSLRTLTLAGDRYEQY
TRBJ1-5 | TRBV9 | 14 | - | ASSQGPRGGNQPQH
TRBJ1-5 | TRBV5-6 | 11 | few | ASSGGTDQPQH
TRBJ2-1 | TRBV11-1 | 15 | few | ASSLGTGLAGVNEQF
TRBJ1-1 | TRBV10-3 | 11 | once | AIRGQGYPEAF
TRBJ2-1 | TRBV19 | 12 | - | ASSSGASINEQF
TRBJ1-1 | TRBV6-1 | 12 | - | ASSEGGVNTEAF
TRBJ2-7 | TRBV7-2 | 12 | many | ASSSPLGFVEQY
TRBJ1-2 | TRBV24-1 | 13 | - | ASSPLQTGHYGYT
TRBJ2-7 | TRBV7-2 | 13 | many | ASSLDGGAYYEQY
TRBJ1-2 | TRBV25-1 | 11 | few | ASSLRGWGGYT
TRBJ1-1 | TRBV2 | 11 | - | ASSSWVGTEAF
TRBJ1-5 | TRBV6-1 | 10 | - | ATRTGDQPQH
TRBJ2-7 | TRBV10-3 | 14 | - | ASSYSSWQGYYEQY
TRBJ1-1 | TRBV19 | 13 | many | ASSTATTLNTEAF
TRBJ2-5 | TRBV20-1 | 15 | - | SASYVGSLLIGETQY
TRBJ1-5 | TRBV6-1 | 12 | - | ASSEVPRNQPQH
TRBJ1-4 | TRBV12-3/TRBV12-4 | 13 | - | ASSTSTGGIEKLF
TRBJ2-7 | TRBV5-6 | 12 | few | ASSLLGSYYEQY
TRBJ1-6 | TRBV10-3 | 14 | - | AISESDRGFNPPLH
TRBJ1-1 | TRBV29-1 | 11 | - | SFSTWGNTEAF
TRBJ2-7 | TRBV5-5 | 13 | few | ASSLGGTQAYEQY
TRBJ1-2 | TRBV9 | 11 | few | ASKRGPNYGYT
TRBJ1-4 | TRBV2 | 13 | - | ASSEDGGSQEKLF
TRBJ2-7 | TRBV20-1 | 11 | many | SARSAANYEQY
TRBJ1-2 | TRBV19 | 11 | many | ASSILLAYGYT
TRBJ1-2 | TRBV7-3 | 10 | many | ASSLPGRGYT
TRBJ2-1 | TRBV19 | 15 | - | ASSLDSSGNRAYEQF
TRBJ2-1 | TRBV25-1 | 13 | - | ASSLFSQKGAEQF
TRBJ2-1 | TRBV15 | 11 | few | ATSGTQGITQF
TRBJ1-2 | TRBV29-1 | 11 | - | SVEEQGQYGYT
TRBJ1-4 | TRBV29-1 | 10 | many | SVRRSNEKLF
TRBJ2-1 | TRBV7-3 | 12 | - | ASSEQSIAGEQF
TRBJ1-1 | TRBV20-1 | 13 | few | SARDQGQGNTEAF
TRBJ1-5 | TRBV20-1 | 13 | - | SASQGGRGNQPQH
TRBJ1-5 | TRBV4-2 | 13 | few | ASSQDARSNQPQH
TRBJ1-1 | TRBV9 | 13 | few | ASSVVQGWNTEAF
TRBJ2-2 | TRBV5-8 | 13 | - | ASSLLLAGAGELF